This T cell receptor beta chain was found in a study of blood T cell repertoires in COVID-19. The germline CDR1 and CDR2 sequences are SGDLS and YYNGEE. V lost 0 bases to trimming and J lost 7 bases; unmatched junction nucleotides: 4. The CDR3 has 14 residues. The method was immunoSEQ multiplex PCR; TCRdb's version includes in-frame clones alone and lacks a portion of them. The sample has a few hundred thousand clones; approximately 86% are singletons. V is TRBV9 and J is TRBJ2-1; 7 bases are shared with TRBD1. The TCR sequence derives from an older woman with COVID-19, enrolled during active disease. The sample consisted of peripheral blood. This CDR3 is CASSVEGAVNEQFF. The CDR3 DNA follows: TGTGCCAGCAGCGTAGAGGGGGCTGTAAATGAGCAGTTCTTC. The full variable domain, completed using reference TRBV9 and TRBJ2-1, is DSGVTQTPKHLITATGQRVTLRCSPRSGDLSVYWYQQSLDQGLQFLIQYYNGEERAKGNILERFSAQQFPDLHSELNLSSLELGDSALYFCASSVEGAVNEQFFGPGTRLTVL.